This T cell receptor (beta chain) derives from a study of metastatic and nonmetastatic thyroid tumors. General study points: Relative to benign nodules, malignant thyroid tumors were reportedly characterized by significantly elevated TCR beta diversity in blood and tumor.

The CDR3 has 17 residues. Losses at the gene ends were 1 base for V and 3 bases for J; bases not matched to a gene: 9. The germline V gene has CDR1 LNHNV and CDR2 YYDKDF (reference sequence). At least ten counts were recorded for this clone. Its cognate antigen is unknown. TCRdb re-called clones from the PCR reads using MiXCR. The table lists tens of thousands of clones, roughly a fifth of them singletons. Patients underwent thyroid surgery, and none had received any treatment before it. The chain is built from TRBV15 and TRBJ2-4; the match to TRBD1 covers 7 bases. The sequenced sample was blood. The clonotype comes from a female donor with papillary thyroid cancer or a benign thyroid nodule (not recorded which). Some clones in this sample may be carry-over from other donors' samples. DNA of the CDR3: TGTGCCACCAGCAGAGGGGATTCAGGGGGTGGCAAAAACATTCAGTACTTC. This sequence encodes CATSRGDSGGGKNIQYF.